These T cell receptor beta chains were read from a single sample in a study of breast tumors, draining lymph nodes, adjacent tissues. TCRdb recomputed calls from the multiplex PCR reads with MiXCR, one row per CDR3 protein. The data contain around 12,000 distinct CDR3 sequences, about 70% of them singletons. Sequencing used tumor-adjacent breast tissue. All receptors derive from a female donor with breast cancer. Some clones in this sample may be carry-over from other donors' samples. CDR3s include the opening cysteine and the closing phenylalanine or tryptophan. D genes are given only for firm matches.

D,J,V,CDR3
TRBD1,TRBJ1-6,TRBV30,CAWSVQGTGNSPLHF
TRBD2,TRBJ2-3,TRBV5-4,CASSSMGLAGGAGTDTQYF
.,TRBJ1-2,TRBV20-1,CSASSTLRGRGYGYTF
.,TRBJ1-2,TRBV2,CASSDQGDGYTF
TRBD2,TRBJ2-1,TRBV7-2,CASSPRTSNNEQFF
TRBD2,TRBJ2-2,TRBV12-3/TRBV12-4,CASSASSGNTGELFF
.,TRBJ1-5,TRBV19,CASSIPPMPQHF
TRBD2,TRBJ2-1,TRBV5-1,CASSQTSGSSYNEQFF
.,TRBJ2-7,TRBV20-1,CSARDQGSYEQYF
.,TRBJ2-1,TRBV14,CASSPSPRYEQFF
.,TRBJ1-2,TRBV7-2,CASSLDLHDNYGYTF
TRBD2,TRBJ2-5,TRBV20-1,CSARSTSGRGPRGTQYF